Listed below are T cell receptor beta chains from one sample, sequenced in a study of T cell repertoires in cytomegalovirus infection. A single record per CDR3 protein comes from TCRdb applying MiXCR to the reads. The sample lists fewer than 30,000 distinct CDR3 sequences; around 19% were seen once. The antigens these receptors bind are not known. The sample here was CD8+ T cells from cultured PBMCs, taken from culture after CMV antigen stimulation. These receptors were taken from a human donor in good health (CMV status not recorded). Some clones in this sample may be carry-over from other donors' samples. CDR3s include the opening cysteine and the closing phenylalanine or tryptophan. A D gene is named only where the DNA matches it firmly. Only part of the rows carry a size: once, few, many, or a class if the clone is expanded.

>TRBJ1-2|NA|NA|TRBV6-1
TGTGCCGGAGAATGGGAGGTTCATGGCTACACCTTC
CAGEWEVHGYTF
>TRBJ2-7|NA|few|TRBV7-2
TGTGCCAGCAGCTTAGGAGGAGACGAGCAGTACTTC
CASSLGGDEQYF
>TRBJ2-2|TRBD2|NA|TRBV6-5
TGTGCCAGCAGCTCCGGGACTAGAACCGGGGAGCTGTTTTTT
CASSSGTRTGELFF
>TRBJ1-1|TRBD1|NA|TRBV6-6
TGTGCCACCGATTCAGACAGGGACGCTGAAGCTTTCTTT
CATDSDRDAEAFF
>TRBJ2-7|NA|few|TRBV10-3
TGTGCCATCAGTGAGTCGGGGGACGGCTCCTACGAGCAGTACTTC
CAISESGDGSYEQYF
>TRBJ2-7|TRBD1|few|TRBV7-9
TGTGCCAGCAGCCCCCTACCGCCGGGACAGGGGTACGAGCAGTACTTC
CASSPLPPGQGYEQYF
>TRBJ1-1|TRBD1|NA|TRBV6-5
TGTGCCAGCAGTTACTCCGGACAGGGATACACTGAAGCTTTCTTT
CASSYSGQGYTEAFF
>TRBJ1-1|NA|NA|TRBV2
TGTGCCAGCAGCTTAGACCCAGGCTTCATGAACACTGAAGCTTTCTTT
CASSLDPGFMNTEAFF
>TRBJ2-2|TRBD2|NA|TRBV7-6
TGTGCCAGCAGCTTGAAGCGGGAGGGCCCCCCCGGGGAGCTGTTTTTT
CASSLKREGPPGELFF
>TRBJ1-1|NA|NA|TRBV7-9
TGTGCCAGCAGCCCATCTCCGAGCGCCTGGGGTGAAGCTTTCTTT
CASSPSPSAWGEAFF
>TRBJ2-2|TRBD1|few|TRBV12-3/TRBV12-4
TGTGCCAGCAGTGAGGGGGCAAGGGAGCTGTTTTTT
CASSEGARELFF
>TRBJ1-6|NA|NA|TRBV11-1
TGTGCCAGCAACCCTAAGGAGGGTTACAATTCACCCCTCCACTTT
CASNPKEGYNSPLHF
>TRBJ2-1|NA|NA|TRBV7-3
TGTGCCAGCAGCCGGGGACCCGGAAGGGATGAGCAGTTCTTC
CASSRGPGRDEQFF
>TRBJ2-2|NA|NA|TRBV6-2/TRBV6-3
TGTGCCAGCGCTGCCTCGAACACCGGGGAGCTGTTTTTT
CASAASNTGELFF
>TRBJ1-1|TRBD1|NA|TRBV7-2
TGTGCCAGCAGCCTTGGCACAGGGGGCGCCCTATTCGAAGCTTTCTTT
CASSLGTGGALFEAFF
>TRBJ1-1|NA|few|TRBV9
TGTGCCAGCAGCGTGGGATTGTACACTGAAGCTTTCTTT
CASSVGLYTEAFF
>TRBJ1-2|NA|few|TRBV12-3/TRBV12-4
TGTGCCAGCAGTTTATGGGGTCAAGGAGACACCTTC
CASSLWGQGDTF
>TRBJ2-1|NA|few|TRBV6-2/TRBV6-3
TGTGCCAGCGGGGACTTTGGGGCTTACAATGAGCAGTTCTTC
CASGDFGAYNEQFF
>TRBJ1-6|NA|NA|TRBV7-9
TGTGCCAGCAGCCCCCCGGCTAATAATTCACCCCTCCACTTT
CASSPPANNSPLHF
>TRBJ2-2|NA|NA|TRBV19
TGTGCCAGCGAAAGGACAGATTTCACCGGGGAGCTGTTTTTT
CASERTDFTGELFF
>TRBJ2-4|TRBD2|NA|TRBV6-2/TRBV6-3
TGTGCCAGCAGTTACTCTGGCGGGAGGGCCGCCGAGGACATTCAGTACTTC
CASSYSGGRAAEDIQYF
>TRBJ1-1|NA|few|TRBV7-2
TGTGCCAGCAGCTTGGACAGCATGAACACTGAAGCTTTCTTT
CASSLDSMNTEAFF
>TRBJ1-2|TRBD1|NA|TRBV12-3/TRBV12-4
TGTGCCAGCAGTCTCACCCAAAGACAGGGGAGTGGGAATGGCTACACCTTC
CASSLTQRQGSGNGYTF
>TRBJ2-1|NA|NA|TRBV12-3/TRBV12-4
TGTGCCAGCACCTTGGGGAATTCTTACAATGAGCAGTTCTTC
CASTLGNSYNEQFF
>TRBJ1-1|TRBD1|many|TRBV7-2
TGTGCCAGCAGCCAAGACAGGGGGCAGAATGAAGCTTTCTTT
CASSQDRGQNEAFF
>TRBJ2-3|NA|NA|TRBV2
TGTGCCAGCAGCCTCGGAGCGGGTGGGACAGATACGCAGTATTTT
CASSLGAGGTDTQYF
>TRBJ2-5|TRBD2|few|TRBV2
TGTGCCAGCAGGCCTCGCGGGGGGAGAGGAGAGACCCAGTACTTC
CASRPRGGRGETQYF
>TRBJ1-5|NA|few|TRBV27
TGTGCCAGTTCATATGCAGGGTTTCAGCCCCAGCATTTT
CASSYAGFQPQHF
>TRBJ2-7|NA|many|TRBV7-2
TGTGCCAGCAGCTTAGCATCGGGAACGCCTAGGACACTTGACGACGAGCAGTACTTC
CASSLASGTPRTLDDEQYF
>TRBJ2-7|TRBD1|few|TRBV12-3/TRBV12-4
TGTGCCAGCACCCCCAGACAGGGAAGGGTTTACGAGCAGTACTTC
CASTPRQGRVYEQYF
>TRBJ2-7|NA|few|TRBV7-8
TGTGCCAGCAGCTCAAGGACGGGAACCTACGAGCAGTACTTC
CASSSRTGTYEQYF
>TRBJ1-2|NA|NA|TRBV7-2
TGTGCCAGCAGCTTAGAAGGATTGGGAGGAGGCAGGGGCCATGGCTACACCTTC
CASSLEGLGGGRGHGYTF
>TRBJ2-1|TRBD1|few|TRBV5-1
TGCGCCAGCAGCTTGGGGGACAGGGGGCGCTGGAATGAGCAGTTCTTC
CASSLGDRGRWNEQFF
>TRBJ2-1|NA|few|TRBV7-8
TGTGCCAGCAGCTTAGGGCTGCGGGGGCACAATGAGCAGTTCTTC
CASSLGLRGHNEQFF
>TRBJ2-5|TRBD2|NA|TRBV14
TGTGCCAGCAGCCAAGGTCTTCTGGCGGGGGGAGAGACCCAGTACTTC
CASSQGLLAGGETQYF